This T cell receptor (beta chain) is drawn from a study of T cell responses to AZD1222 COVID-19 vaccine. About the study: Pooled together were second doses at about 4 or about 12 weeks.

The CDR3 consists of 14 residues. The V and J ends lost 0 bases and 2 bases respectively, with 7 bases between them. Germline lookup yields CDR1 MNHEY and CDR2 SVGAGI. Comment on this clone: The antigen is unknown.

Whole-study findings and limits: Variant regions that are unmutated are reportedly the target of nearly half of spike-specific TCRs. Only a handful of AZD1222 recipients tested seropositive at baseline. White British ancestry dominated among donors, who included more females, and clonal diversity was possibly underestimated.

The data were produced by immunoSEQ multiplex PCR, yet TCRdb's version contains in-frame clones alone and is incomplete. In the table there are under 200,000 clones, 94% of which are singletons. The gene calls are TRBV6-5 and TRBJ1-2; unclear D gene. The sample here was peripheral blood, taken on day 0 of AZD1222 vaccination. The sequence came from an adult in good health. The CDR3 loop is CASSYSTENYGYTF. The CDR3, as DNA: TGTGCCAGCAGTTACTCAACGGAAAACTATGGCTACACCTTC.